This TCR beta chain came from a study of human T cells and chemical hapten exposure. General study findings and limits: Sensitization with DPC brought no change to TCRs above 1 in 1000 in frequency.

The time point here: patch test 1, 2 weeks after DPC sensitization. Described treatment: therapeutic diphenylcyclopropenone sensitization with weekly scalp DPC. Blood draws came before every patch-test application. TCRdb reprocessed the RACE reads with MiXCR, giving one entry per CDR3 protein. The data contain 180,000 or so distinct CDR3 sequences, about 20% of them singletons. This clonotype was counted between two and nine times. No antigen is known for it. The CDR3 spans 17 residues. Trimming left V 1 base short and J 1 base short, with 13 bases between. Looked up from germline, CDR1 is SGHTA and CDR2 is FQGNSA.

The receptor was derived from a woman aged 45-59 years with alopecia areata. Some clones in this sample may be carry-over from other donors' samples. The input for sequencing was whole blood, taken in connection with sensitization to the hapten diphenylcyclopropenone (DPC). This chain joins TRBV7-2 and TRBJ2-2; TRBD2 is a possible D gene (5 bases). The CDR3 region is CASSLGRLVGNTGELFF. CDR3 sequence (DNA): TGTGCCAGCAGCTTAGGGAGGCTAGTGGGGAACACCGGGGAGCTGTTTTTT.